This T cell receptor beta chain was profiled in a study of identical twins. TCRdb ran MiXCR on the 5' RACE reads and lists one entry per CDR3 protein. The sample shows some 760,000 distinct CDR3 sequences, 15% to 20% of them seen only once. Trimming cost V 5 bases and J 2 bases; bases outside gene matches: 5. The CDR3 runs to 15 residues. The sample was also linked to a second study, of T cells expressing NK-cell markers. This second study says: Sorted T-cell subsets CD3+CD56+NKG2C+, CD3+CD56+NKG2C- and CD3+CD56-NKG2C+ were TCR beta-sequenced. HCMV serostatus: seven of eight sequenced donors positive, one negative.

This chain uses TRBV12-3 or TRBV12-4 with TRBJ1-5; 8 bases line up with TRBD1. The clonotype originates from a woman aged 18-35 years in good health. The specimen was PBMCs. The CDR3 bases are TGTGCCAGCAGTACCGGACAGGGAGGCAATCAGCCCCAGCATTTT. Protein sequence: CASSTGQGGNQPQHF.